These 24 T cell receptor beta chains came from one sample sequenced in a study of T cell responses to AZD1222 COVID-19 vaccine (TCRdb year 2021). What this sample's time point label stands for: about 28 days (+/-7) after the second vaccine dose. Libraries were prepared through the immunoSEQ multiplex PCR assay. TCRdb retrieved this table from immuneACCESS and kept in-frame rearrangements only. Not all clones are present; in checked studies, unresolved V genes account for under half, and no reason is known for the remainder. The sample table shows 100,000 or so clones, and around 89% are seen once. The ten largest clones capture approximately 5% of the sample. The source material was peripheral blood, sampled 28 days after the second AZD1222 dose. The receptors were sampled from an adult who received the AZD1222 COVID-19 vaccine.

The gene calls are TRBV27 and TRBJ1-2; D not resolved. The CDR3 is 13 amino acids. Looked up from germline, CDR1 is MNHEY and CDR2 is SMNVEV (reference sequence). Trimming removed 3 bases from V and 2 bases from J, with 7 bases in between. The CDR3 protein is CASSFSGNYGYTF. Here the CDR3 DNA reads TGTGCCAGCAGTTTTAGCGGCAACTATGGCTACACCTTC.

The chain combines TRBV18 with TRBJ2-3; D is unresolved. From germline, CDR1 is KGHSH and CDR2 LQKENI. The CDR3 is made up of 12 amino acids. The V and J ends lost 3 bases and 3 bases respectively, with 4 bases between them. In DNA form, the CDR3 reads TGTGCCAGCTCACCTCGAACAGATACGCAGTATTTT. This sequence encodes CASSPRTDTQYF. Full variable domain (outside the CDR3, taken from reference TRBV18 and TRBJ2-3): NAGVMQNPRHLVRRRGQEARLRCSPMKGHSHVYWYRQLPEEGLKFMVYLQKENIIDESGMPKERFSAEFPKEGPSILRIQQVVRGDSAAYFCASSPRTDTQYFGPGTRLTVL.

The rearrangement uses TRBV18 and TRBJ2-7; 9 positions agree with TRBD1. V shed 3 bases, J shed 6 bases, and the junction held 6 bases outside the gene matches. Germline V CDR1 and CDR2: KGHSH, LQKENI. This CDR3 contains 14 residues. The CDR3 region is CASSPGDRVSEQYF. Here the CDR3 DNA reads TGTGCCAGCTCACCGGGGGACAGGGTCAGCGAGCAGTACTTC. Using reference TRBV18 and TRBJ2-7 for the parts outside the CDR3, the full variable domain is NAGVMQNPRHLVRRRGQEARLRCSPMKGHSHVYWYRQLPEEGLKFMVYLQKENIIDESGMPKERFSAEFPKEGPSILRIQQVVRGDSAAYFCASSPGDRVSEQYFGPGTRLTVT.

The J gene is TRBJ2-3, the V gene TRBV4-3; D possibly corresponds to TRBD2 (6 bases). Germline assignment: CDR1 LGHNA and CDR2 YSLEER. Trimming stripped 4 bases from V and 0 bases from J, with 17 bases between. The CDR3 consists of 17 residues. The CDR3 is CASSPLYLAESTDTQYF. CDR3 in DNA: TGCGCCAGCAGCCCCCTTTATTTAGCGGAAAGCACAGATACGCAGTATTTT.

This rearrangement joins TRBV14 to TRBJ1-3; maybe TRBD1 (5 bases). CDR1 SGHDN and CDR2 FVKESK come from the germline V gene. V lost 0 bases to trimming and J lost 0 bases, with 9 bases between them. The CDR3 has 16 amino acids. This chain's CDR3 is CASSQDLGRSGNTIYF. In nucleotides, the CDR3 is TGTGCCAGCAGCCAAGACCTGGGACGCTCTGGAAACACCATATATTTT.

The rearrangement joins TRBV16 to TRBJ1-2, with 10 bases that match TRBD1. This CDR3 has 14 residues. Germline V gene lookup returns CDR1 KGHSY and CDR2 FQNENV. V dropped 2 bases and J dropped 6; count of bases not matched to a gene: 3. The CDR3 sequence: CASSQDGTGDGYTF. The CDR3 nucleotides are TGTGCCAGCAGCCAAGACGGGACAGGGGATGGCTACACCTTC. Looking up the rest from reference TRBV16 and TRBJ1-2 gives the full variable domain: GEEVAQTPKHLVRGEGQKAKLYCAPIKGHSYVFWYQQVLKNEFKFLISFQNENVFDETGMPKERFSAKCLPNSPCSLEIQATKLEDSAVYFCASSQDGTGDGYTFGSGTRLTVV.

V gene TRBV15 combines with J gene TRBJ2-3; no clear D gene. CDR1 LNHNV and CDR2 YYDKDF come from the germline V gene (reference sequence). Trimming pared 1 base from V and 4 bases from J, leaving 9 bases between. CDR3 length: 14 residues. The CDR3 spells CATSRVGFADTQYF. DNA of the CDR3: TGTGCCACCAGCAGAGTTGGTTTCGCAGATACGCAGTATTTT.

The chain recombines TRBV5-1 with TRBJ2-5, with unresolved D. The germline V and J ends were trimmed by 6 bases and 2 bases, with 11 bases remaining between them. The germline V gene encodes CDR1 SGHRS and CDR2 YFSETQ. The CDR3 has 13 residues. The CDR3 here is CASMSSLQETQYF. CDR3 coding DNA: TGCGCCAGCATGTCGTCCTTGCAAGAGACCCAGTACTTC.

The gene calls are TRBV14 and TRBJ1-1; 9 bases agree with TRBD1. CDR1 is SGHDN and CDR2 is FVKESK in the germline V gene. Trimming took 4 bases from V and 5 from J; bases not matched to a gene: 14. The CDR3 is made up of 17 amino acids. CDR3 nucleotides: TGTGCCAGCAGCCGAGACCGATGGGGACAGGGTAGAACTGAAGCTTTCTTT. Translating it yields CASSRDRWGQGRTEAFF.

V gene TRBV12-3 or TRBV12-4 combines with J gene TRBJ2-3; unclear D gene. Trimming took 6 bases from V and 1 from J, leaving 8 bases between them. CDR3 length equals 13 residues. CDR3 DNA: TGTGCCAGCAGCCCCCGACGCACAGATACGCAGTATTTT. As protein: CASSPRRTDTQYF.

This clone appeared once. The V call is TRBV6-6, the J call TRBJ1-2, with 9 positions matching TRBD1. The germline V gene encodes CDR1 MNHNY and CDR2 SVGAGI (reference sequence). Trimming removed 4 bases from V and 11 bases from J; junction bases left unmatched: 8. The CDR3 has 13 amino acids. The chain's CDR3 is CASSLDGTGFYTF. The CDR3 region has the DNA TGTGCCAGCAGTTTAGACGGGACAGGGTTTTACACCTTC.

This clone was counted ten times or more. The CDR3 here is CASSQVRQGGGYTF. In nucleotides, the CDR3 is TGCGCCAGCAGCCAAGTGCGTCAGGGAGGAGGCTACACCTTC. This sequence joins TRBV4-1 and TRBJ1-2, with D possibly being TRBD1 (5 bases). Germline CDR1 is MGHRA and CDR2 is YSYEKL. CDR3 length: 14 amino acids. Trimming removed 1 base at V and 8 bases at J, with 14 bases between.

This chain uses TRBV5-1 with TRBJ2-3; 9 bases match TRBD2. The V gene's germline CDR1 is SGHRS and CDR2 YFSETQ. J was trimmed by 8 bases and V by 3 bases; bases with no gene match: 7. The CDR3 extends over 14 amino acids. The CDR3 sequence: CASSSSGERGTQYF. The CDR3 coding sequence is TGCGCCAGCAGCTCTAGCGGGGAGAGGGGTACGCAGTATTTT.

V and J are TRBV6-4 and TRBJ2-1, with D perhaps matching TRBD1 or TRBD2 (7 bases each). This CDR3 comprises 15 residues. Germline CDR1 MRHNA, CDR2 SNTAGT. Between the trimmed V and J ends, which lost 5 bases and 3 bases, there was a span of 14 bases. The CDR3 DNA follows: TGTGCCAGCAGTAAAGCAGGGGGGGGCTACAATGAGCAGTTCTTC. It specifies CASSKAGGGYNEQFF.

The chain uses TRBV28 and TRBJ1-1; D gene ambiguous. This CDR3 is 17 amino acids long. V was cut by 5 bases and J by 1 base, with 20 bases left in between. Germline-derived CDR1 and CDR2 are MDHEN and SYDVKM. The CDR3 spells CASSPRFGVAKNTEAFF. CDR3 in DNA: TGTGCCAGCAGTCCCCGTTTTGGAGTCGCAAAGAACACTGAAGCTTTCTTT.

The rearrangement links TRBV19 to TRBJ1-5; D perhaps matches TRBD1 (5 bases). V shed 5 bases and J shed 0 bases, with 20 bases lying between them. CDR3 length: 18 residues. Germline CDR1 and CDR2: LNHDA and SQIVND (reference sequence). The CDR3 is CASSPRGREYSSNQPQHF. CDR3 nucleotides: TGTGCCAGTAGTCCTAGGGGCAGGGAGTACTCTAGCAATCAGCCCCAGCATTTT.

This clone qualifies as medium-sized. This rearrangement joins TRBV25-1 to TRBJ1-4; D unresolved. The CDR3 is 15 residues long. Between the trimmed V and J ends, which lost 5 bases and 4 bases, there was a span of 14 bases. The germline gives CDR1 MGHDK, CDR2 SYGVNS. CDR3 amino acids: CASSSDFRDNEKLFF. The CDR3 nucleotides read TGTGCCAGCAGTTCCGATTTCAGAGATAATGAAAAACTGTTTTTT.

This chain joins TRBV30 and TRBJ2-2; perhaps TRBD1 as D (6 bases). Trimming left V 3 bases short and J 0 bases short, with 11 bases between. CDR1 GTSNPN and CDR2 SVGIG come from the germline V gene (reference sequence). The CDR3 covers 15 residues. DNA for the CDR3: TGTGCCTGGAGAGAAACAGGGACGAACACCGGGGAGCTGTTTTTT. This gives the protein CAWRETGTNTGELFF.

The chain combines TRBV5-4 with TRBJ1-6; D perhaps matches TRBD1 (5 bases). The ends were cut back, 4 bases at V and 6 bases at J, with 14 bases in the middle. This CDR3 has 15 residues. Germline CDR1 reads SGHNT; CDR2 reads YYREEE (reference sequence). The CDR3 DNA is TGTGCCAGCAGCCTGACAGCCGCGATTAATTCACCCCTCCACTTT. It yields the protein CASSLTAAINSPLHF.

This chain's CDR3 is CASSLSKGTGELFF. The CDR3 DNA reads as TGTGCCAGCAGCTTATCGAAAGGGACCGGGGAGCTGTTTTTT. The V call is TRBV7-9, the J call TRBJ2-2; D is uncertain. The V gene's germline CDR1 is SEHNR and CDR2 FQNEAQ (reference sequence). The length of the CDR3 is 14 residues. V lost 2 bases, J lost 5 bases, and 9 bases lay in between.

The V and J genes are TRBV2 and TRBJ1-6; D unresolved. The CDR3 consists of 12 residues. CDR1 and CDR2 from the germline V gene are SNHLY and FYNNEI. Trimming stripped 2 bases from V and 7 bases from J, with 3 bases between. The CDR3 DNA is TGTGCCAGCAGTGAATGGAATTCACCCCTCCACTTT. It encodes CASSEWNSPLHF. The variable domain in full, completed from reference TRBV2 and TRBJ1-6, reads EPEVTQTPSHQVTQMGQEVILRCVPISNHLYFYWYRQILGQKVEFLVSFYNNEISEKSEIFDDQFSVERPDGSNFTLKIRSTKLEDSAMYFCASSEWNSPLHFGNGTRLTVT.

The chain joins TRBV13 to TRBJ1-4; 8 bases are a match to TRBD1. V lost 5 bases, J lost 6 bases, and 8 bases stayed unmatched. Germline V gene lookup returns CDR1 PRHDT and CDR2 FYEKMQ (reference sequence). The CDR3 totals 15 residues. The CDR3 protein is CASSHGQGWYEKLFF. Here the CDR3 DNA reads TGTGCCAGCAGCCATGGACAGGGATGGTATGAAAAACTGTTTTTT.

The V and J genes are TRBV5-1 and TRBJ1-3, with D possibly being TRBD1 (6 bases). The germline V gene has CDR1 SGHRS and CDR2 YFSETQ. Trimming pared 5 bases from V and 6 bases from J, leaving 21 bases between. This CDR3 is built from 16 residues. CDR3 bases: TGCGCCAGCAGACCTCAGCGGGGGCTGAATCAAAACACCATATATTTT. This translates into CASRPQRGLNQNTIYF.

This clone has more than one count but fewer than ten. V usage is TRBV9 and J usage is TRBJ2-7; no firm D call. The length of the CDR3 is 12 residues. The germline CDR1 and CDR2 sequences are SGDLS and YYNGEE. V was pared by 3 bases and J by 5 bases, with 9 bases between. Here the CDR3 reads CASSGDFNEQYF. The CDR3, as DNA: TGTGCCAGCAGCGGGGATTTCAACGAGCAGTACTTC.